This TCR beta chain was observed in a study of early T cells in non-severe SARS-CoV-2 infection. TCRdb re-derived calls from the 5' RACE reads in MiXCR, one entry per CDR3 protein. The data contain more than 25,000 distinct CDR3 sequences, 3.5% to 5.5% of them singletons. The junction had 1 base not matched to a gene; V was cut back by 0 bases and J by 7 bases. The germline V gene has CDR1 LNHNV and CDR2 YYDKDF (reference sequence). The CDR3 sequence is 13 residues long. General study points: VDJdb matching skewed toward anti-spike CD8 responses, missing private and CD4 specificities.

Regarding this clonotype: Its matching antigen is unknown.

This TCR came from an adult who was a healthcare worker with PCR-confirmed SARS-CoV-2 infection or an uninfected control (not recorded which). This specimen consisted of whole blood, obtained at baseline. The chain uses TRBV15 and TRBJ1-2; the match to TRBD1 covers 8 bases. The CDR3 DNA reads as TGTGCCACCAGCAGAGACAGGGGGCTTGGCTACACCTTC. Protein: CATSRDRGLGYTF.